The source of this TCR beta chain is a study of T cell responses to AZD1222 COVID-19 vaccine. Study results and caveats: No day 14 peak samples; only post-peak repertoires were characterized. White British ancestry dominated among donors, who included more females, and clonal diversity was possibly underestimated. Variant regions that are unmutated are reportedly the target of nearly half of spike-specific TCRs.

Details on this clone: Its antigen remains unidentified.

TCRdb keeps only in-frame clones here, not all; method: immunoSEQ multiplex PCR. The repertoire holds about 150,000 clones, with more than 90% as singletons. V dropped 3 bases and J dropped 0 bases, with 15 bases sitting between them. CDR1 and CDR2 (germline): SGHNT, YYREEE (reference sequence). The CDR3 has 16 amino acids. The clonotype was recovered from an adult in good health. Sequenced here: peripheral blood, sampled on day 0 of AZD1222 vaccination. V is TRBV5-4 and J is TRBJ1-1; no reliable D call. As DNA, the CDR3 is TGTGCCAGCAGCTATTCATTGGGGTCGATGAACACTGAAGCTTTCTTT. It yields the protein CASSYSLGSMNTEAFF.